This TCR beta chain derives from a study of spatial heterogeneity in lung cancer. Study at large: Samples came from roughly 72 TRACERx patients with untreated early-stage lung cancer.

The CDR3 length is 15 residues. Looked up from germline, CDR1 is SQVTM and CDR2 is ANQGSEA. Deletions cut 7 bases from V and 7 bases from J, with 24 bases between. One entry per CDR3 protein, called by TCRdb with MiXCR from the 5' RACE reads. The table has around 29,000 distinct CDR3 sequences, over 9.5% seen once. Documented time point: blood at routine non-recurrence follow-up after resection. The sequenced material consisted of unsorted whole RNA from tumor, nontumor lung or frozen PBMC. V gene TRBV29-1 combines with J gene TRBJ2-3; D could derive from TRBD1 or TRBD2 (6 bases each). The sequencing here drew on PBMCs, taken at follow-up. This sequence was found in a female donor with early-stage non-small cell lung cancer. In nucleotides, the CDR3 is TGCAGCGCTAGGGGGGTCGTTCGGCCCCCCAATACGCAGTATTTT. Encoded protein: CSARGVVRPPNTQYF.